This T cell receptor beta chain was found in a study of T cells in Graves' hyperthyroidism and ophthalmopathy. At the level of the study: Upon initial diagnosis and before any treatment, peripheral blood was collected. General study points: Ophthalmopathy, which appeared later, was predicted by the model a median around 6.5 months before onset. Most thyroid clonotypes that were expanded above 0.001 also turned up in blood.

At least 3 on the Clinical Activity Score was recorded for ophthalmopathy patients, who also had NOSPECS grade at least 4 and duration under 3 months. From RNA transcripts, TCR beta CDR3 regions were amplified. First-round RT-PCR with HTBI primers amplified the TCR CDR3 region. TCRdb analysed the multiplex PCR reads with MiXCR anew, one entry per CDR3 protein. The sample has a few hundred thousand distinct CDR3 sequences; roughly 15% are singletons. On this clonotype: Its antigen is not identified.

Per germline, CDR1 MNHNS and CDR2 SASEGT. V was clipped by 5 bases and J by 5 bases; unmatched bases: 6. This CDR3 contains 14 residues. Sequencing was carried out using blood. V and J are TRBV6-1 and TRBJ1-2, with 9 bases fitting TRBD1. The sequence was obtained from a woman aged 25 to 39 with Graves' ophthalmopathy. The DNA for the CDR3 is TGTGCCAGCAGTCAGGACAGGGGCCCTTATGGCTACACCTTC. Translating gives CASSQDRGPYGYTF.